This T cell receptor beta chain was recovered during a study of OX40 agonist ivuxolimab in advanced cancers. Notes on the study in general: Clones of CD4+ and CD8+ blood T cells grew by week 6 at doses of 0.1 to 3.0 mg/kg.

Profiling relied on immunoSEQ multiplex PCR, and the TCRdb table lists in-frame clones only, not all of them. This table has some 35,000 clones, about 83% appearing once. Note on this clone: What it recognizes is unknown.

The source material was CD4+ or CD8+ T cells sorted from blood, sampled in a trial of the OX40 agonist ivuxolimab. The sequence came from an adult with an advanced solid tumor such as melanoma, head and neck, liver or kidney cancer.

The CDR3 reads CASSLSGEITEAFF. The CDR3 DNA reads TGCGCCAGCAGCTTGTCTGGGGAAATCACTGAAGCTTTCTTT. The chain recombines TRBV5-1 with TRBJ1-1; D gene uncertain. V lost 1 base and J lost 4, with 11 bases in between. CDR3 length: 14 amino acids. Germline V CDR1 and CDR2: SGHRS, YFSETQ.